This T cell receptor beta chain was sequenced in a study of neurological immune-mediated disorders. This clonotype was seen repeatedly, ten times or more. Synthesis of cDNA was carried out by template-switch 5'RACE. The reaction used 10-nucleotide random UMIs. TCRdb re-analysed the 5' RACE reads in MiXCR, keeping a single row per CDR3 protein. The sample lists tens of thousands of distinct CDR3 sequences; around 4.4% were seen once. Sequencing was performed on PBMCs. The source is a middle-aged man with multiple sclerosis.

The CDR3 is CSATGTGATDTQYF. The DNA of the CDR3 is TGCAGTGCAACCGGGACAGGGGCCACAGATACGCAGTATTTT. The gene calls are TRBV20-1 and TRBJ2-3; 10 nucleotides align to TRBD1. CDR3 size: 14 residues. Germline CDR1 DFQATT, CDR2 SNEGSKA (reference sequence). The V and J ends lost 6 bases and 2 bases, in that order; junction bases with no gene match: 5.